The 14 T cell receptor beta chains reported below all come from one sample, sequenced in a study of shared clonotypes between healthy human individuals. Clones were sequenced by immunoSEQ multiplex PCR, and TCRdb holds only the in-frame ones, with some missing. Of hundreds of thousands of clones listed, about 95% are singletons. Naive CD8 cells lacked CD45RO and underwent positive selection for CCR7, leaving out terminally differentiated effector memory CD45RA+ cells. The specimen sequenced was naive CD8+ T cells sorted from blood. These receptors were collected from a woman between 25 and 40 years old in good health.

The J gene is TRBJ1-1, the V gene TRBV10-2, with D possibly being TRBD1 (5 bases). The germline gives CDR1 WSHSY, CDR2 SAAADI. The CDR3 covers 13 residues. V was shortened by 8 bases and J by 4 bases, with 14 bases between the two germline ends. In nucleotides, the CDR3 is TGCGCCAGCCGAGGGGTGGGTCGCACTGAAGCTTTCTTT. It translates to CASRGVGRTEAFF.

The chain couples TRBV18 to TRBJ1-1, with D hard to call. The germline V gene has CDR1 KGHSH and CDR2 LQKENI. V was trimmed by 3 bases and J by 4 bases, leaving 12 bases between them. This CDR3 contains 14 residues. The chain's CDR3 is CASSPSTIFTEAFF. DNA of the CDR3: TGTGCCAGCTCACCCTCGACAATTTTCACTGAAGCTTTCTTT. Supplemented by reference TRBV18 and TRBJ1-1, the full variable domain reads NAGVMQNPRHLVRRRGQEARLRCSPMKGHSHVYWYRQLPEEGLKFMVYLQKENIIDESGMPKERFSAEFPKEGPSILRIQQVVRGDSAAYFCASSPSTIFTEAFFGQGTRLTVV.

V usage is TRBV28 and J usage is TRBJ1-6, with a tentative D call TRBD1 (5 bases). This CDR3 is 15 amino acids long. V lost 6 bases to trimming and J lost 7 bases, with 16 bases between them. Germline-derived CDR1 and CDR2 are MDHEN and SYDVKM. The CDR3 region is CASSPRGVGNSPLHF. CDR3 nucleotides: TGTGCCAGCAGCCCACGGGGCGTAGGAAATTCACCCCTCCACTTT. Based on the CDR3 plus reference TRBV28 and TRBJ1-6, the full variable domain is DVKVTQSSRYLVKRTGEKVFLECVQDMDHENMFWYRQDPGLGLRLIYFSYDVKMKEKGDIPEGYSVSREKKERFSLILESASTNQTSMYLCASSPRGVGNSPLHFGNGTRLTVT.

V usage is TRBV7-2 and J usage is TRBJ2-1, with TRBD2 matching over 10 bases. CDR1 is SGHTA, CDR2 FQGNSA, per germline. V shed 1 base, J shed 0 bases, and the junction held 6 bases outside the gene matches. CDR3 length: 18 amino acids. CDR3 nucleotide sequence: TGTGCCAGCAGCTTAGTGTCTAGCGGGAGAGGCTCCTACAATGAGCAGTTCTTC. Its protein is CASSLVSSGRGSYNEQFF.

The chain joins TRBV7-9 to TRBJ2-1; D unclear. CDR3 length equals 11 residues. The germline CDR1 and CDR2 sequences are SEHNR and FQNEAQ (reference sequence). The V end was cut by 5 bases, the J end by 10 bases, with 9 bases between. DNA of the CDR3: TGTGCCAGCAGCATCCCAAGGGAGCAGTTCTTC. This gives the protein CASSIPREQFF.

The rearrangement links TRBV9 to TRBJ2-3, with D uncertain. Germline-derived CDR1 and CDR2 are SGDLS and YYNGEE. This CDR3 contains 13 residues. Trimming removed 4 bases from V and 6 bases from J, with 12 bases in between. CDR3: CASSRPNRDTQYF. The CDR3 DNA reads TGTGCCAGCAGCCGGCCCAACCGGGATACGCAGTATTTT.

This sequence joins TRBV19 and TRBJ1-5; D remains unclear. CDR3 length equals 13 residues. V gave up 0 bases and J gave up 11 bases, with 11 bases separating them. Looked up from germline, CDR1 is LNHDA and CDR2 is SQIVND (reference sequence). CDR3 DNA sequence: TGTGCCAGTAGTATAGATGGAACCGCCGCCCAGCATTTT. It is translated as CASSIDGTAAQHF.

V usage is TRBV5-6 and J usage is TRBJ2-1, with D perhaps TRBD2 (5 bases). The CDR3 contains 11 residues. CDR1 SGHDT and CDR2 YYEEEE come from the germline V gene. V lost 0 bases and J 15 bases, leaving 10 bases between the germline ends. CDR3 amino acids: CASSLGGAWFF. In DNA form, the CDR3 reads TGTGCCAGCAGCTTGGGGGGAGCCTGGTTCTTC. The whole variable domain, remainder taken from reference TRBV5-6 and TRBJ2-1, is DAGVTQSPTHLIKTRGQQVTLRCSPKSGHDTVSWYQQALGQGPQFIFQYYEEEERQRGNFPDRFSGHQFPNYSSELNVNALLLGDSALYLCASSLGGAWFFGPGTRLTVL.

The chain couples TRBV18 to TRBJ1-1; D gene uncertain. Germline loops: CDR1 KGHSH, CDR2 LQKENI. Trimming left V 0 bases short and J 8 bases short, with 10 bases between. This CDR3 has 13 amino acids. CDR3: CASSPPPSDEAFF. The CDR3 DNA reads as TGTGCCAGCTCACCACCGCCCTCGGACGAAGCTTTCTTT. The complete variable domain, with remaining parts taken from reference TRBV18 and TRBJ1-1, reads NAGVMQNPRHLVRRRGQEARLRCSPMKGHSHVYWYRQLPEEGLKFMVYLQKENIIDESGMPKERFSAEFPKEGPSILRIQQVVRGDSAAYFCASSPPPSDEAFFGQGTRLTVV.

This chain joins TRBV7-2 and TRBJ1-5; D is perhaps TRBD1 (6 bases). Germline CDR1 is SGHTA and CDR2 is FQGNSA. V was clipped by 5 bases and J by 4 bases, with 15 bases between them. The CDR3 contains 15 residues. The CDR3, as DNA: TGTGCCAGCAGCCCCCTGGACAGCACAAATCAGCCCCAGCATTTT. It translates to CASSPLDSTNQPQHF.

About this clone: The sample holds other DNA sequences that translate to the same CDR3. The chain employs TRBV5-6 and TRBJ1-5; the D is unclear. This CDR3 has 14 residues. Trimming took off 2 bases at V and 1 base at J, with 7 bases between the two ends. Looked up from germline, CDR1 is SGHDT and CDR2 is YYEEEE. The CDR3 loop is CASSLLDSNQPQHF. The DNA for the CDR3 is TGTGCCAGCAGCTTATTGGACAGCAATCAGCCCCAGCATTTT.

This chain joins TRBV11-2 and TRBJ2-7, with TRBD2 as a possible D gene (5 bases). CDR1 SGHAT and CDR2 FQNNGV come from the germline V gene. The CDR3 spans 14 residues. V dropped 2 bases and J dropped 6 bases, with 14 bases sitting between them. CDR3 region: CASSLSGGGREQYF. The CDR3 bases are TGTGCCAGCAGCTTAAGCGGAGGCGGGCGCGAGCAGTACTTC.

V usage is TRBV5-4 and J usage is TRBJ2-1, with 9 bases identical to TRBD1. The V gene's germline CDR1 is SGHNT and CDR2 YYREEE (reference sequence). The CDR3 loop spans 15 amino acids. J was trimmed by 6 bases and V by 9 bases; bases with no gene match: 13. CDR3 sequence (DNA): TGTGCCATCTTACGTCCGGGACAGGGAGGCAATGAGCAGTTCTTC. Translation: CAILRPGQGGNEQFF.

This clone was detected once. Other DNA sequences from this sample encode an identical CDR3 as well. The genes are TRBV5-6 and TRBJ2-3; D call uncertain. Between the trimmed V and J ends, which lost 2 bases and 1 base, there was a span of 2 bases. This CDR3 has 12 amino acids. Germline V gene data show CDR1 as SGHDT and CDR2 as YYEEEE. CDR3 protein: CASSFGTDTQYF. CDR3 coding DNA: TGTGCCAGCAGCTTCGGCACAGATACGCAGTATTTT.